One and the same sample provided the 18 T cell receptor beta chains below, sequenced in a study of identifying expanded T cells in peripheral blood. Sequencing was performed with immunoSEQ multiplex PCR; in TCRdb, only in-frame clones are kept and a portion is missing. The sample includes 100,000 to 150,000 clones, approximately 86% of them seen just once. Sequenced input: blood. Receptor source: a person aged 18 to 75 in good health.

The chain recombines TRBV6-1 with TRBJ1-5, with D unresolved. Looked up from germline, CDR1 is MNHNS and CDR2 is SASEGT. Trimming shortened V by 0 bases and J by 3 bases, and 6 bases separated the two germline ends. The CDR3 spans 14 residues. The CDR3 protein is CASSEASYNQPQHF. The CDR3 nucleotides are TGTGCCAGCAGTGAAGCATCTTACAATCAGCCCCAGCATTTT.

This clone appeared once. The genes are TRBV7-9 and TRBJ1-4, with 7 bases identical to TRBD1. V lost 5 bases, J lost 5 bases, and 8 bases stayed unmatched. The germline V gene has CDR1 SEHNR and CDR2 FQNEAQ (reference sequence). The CDR3 contains 15 residues. The chain's CDR3 is CASSPGQPVNEKLFF. In DNA, the CDR3 is TGTGCCAGCAGCCCGGGACAGCCTGTGAATGAAAAACTGTTTTTT.

V and J are TRBV6-5 and TRBJ2-1; D is ambiguous. The CDR3 covers 13 residues. V lost 2 bases, J lost 5 bases, and 7 bases lay in between. Per the germline V gene, CDR1 is MNHEY and CDR2 is SVGAGI. The CDR3 region has the DNA TGTGCCAGCAGTTACCCAGGAGACAATGAGCAGTTCTTC. Amino acid sequence: CASSYPGDNEQFF.

The chain links TRBV11-2 to TRBJ2-2, with D perhaps matching TRBD1 (6 bases). CDR3 length equals 14 residues. From germline, CDR1 is SGHAT and CDR2 FQNNGV. Deletions cut 6 bases from V and 2 bases from J, with 10 bases between. The CDR3 nucleotides are TGTGCCAGCAGGAGGACAGCCAACACCGGGGAGCTGTTTTTT. This sequence encodes CASRRTANTGELFF.

The chain recombines TRBV11-2 with TRBJ1-1; no definite D call. The V end was cut by 4 bases, the J end by 4 bases, with 16 bases between. The CDR3 is 15 amino acids. Germline CDR1 reads SGHAT; CDR2 reads FQNNGV. CDR3 sequence reads: CASSWGGISGTEAFF. DNA for the CDR3: TGTGCCAGCAGCTGGGGAGGCATTTCGGGCACTGAAGCTTTCTTT.

This chain connects TRBV2 to TRBJ1-2; possibly TRBD1 for D (6 bases). V gave up 6 bases and J gave up 8 bases, with 16 bases separating them. Germline lookup yields CDR1 SNHLY and CDR2 FYNNEI. The length of the CDR3 is 13 residues. CDR3 coding DNA: TGTGCCAGCAGCACAGGGAGGTCGGAAGGCTACACCTTC. Translation: CASSTGRSEGYTF.

V gene TRBV5-6 combines with J gene TRBJ2-5; 7 nucleotides align to TRBD1. CDR1 SGHDT and CDR2 YYEEEE come from the germline V gene. J lost 2 bases, V lost 1 base, and 14 bases had no gene match. The CDR3 consists of 18 residues. As DNA, the CDR3 is TGTGCCAGCAGCTTGAGGTACCACAGGGGAAAGCCTCAAGAGACCCAGTACTTC. Translating it yields CASSLRYHRGKPQETQYF.

V and J are TRBV6-6 and TRBJ2-3, with no clear D. The V end lost 0 bases, the J end lost 4 bases, and 14 bases lay between the germline ends. The CDR3 spans 16 residues. From germline, CDR1 is MNHNY and CDR2 SVGAGI (reference sequence). CDR3 residues: CASSYSGSSPPDTQYF. CDR3 nucleotides: TGTGCCAGCAGTTACTCCGGCAGCAGCCCCCCAGATACGCAGTATTTT.

The rearrangement joins TRBV27 to TRBJ2-7; maybe TRBD1 (6 bases). The CDR3 is made up of 16 amino acids. Trimming removed 4 bases at V and 1 base at J, with 17 bases between. From germline, CDR1 is MNHEY and CDR2 SMNVEV (reference sequence). CDR3 in amino acids: CASSSLGAGESYEQYF. DNA for the CDR3: TGTGCCAGCAGTTCCCTGGGGGCAGGGGAATCCTACGAGCAGTACTTC.

The chain is built from TRBV7-3 and TRBJ2-3, with unresolved D. CDR1 SGHTA and CDR2 FQGTGA come from the germline V gene. CDR3 length equals 12 residues. Trimming removed 5 bases at V and 3 bases at J, with 6 bases between. CDR3 in amino acids: CASSEGTDTQYF. In DNA, the CDR3 is TGTGCCAGCAGCGAAGGGACAGATACGCAGTATTTT.

The rearrangement links TRBV7-3 to TRBJ2-7; 8 nucleotides agree with TRBD2. J was trimmed by 2 bases and V by 4 bases; bases with no gene match: 16. Germline CDR1 and CDR2: SGHTA and FQGTGA. The CDR3 has 18 residues. CDR3 in DNA: TGTGCCAGCAGCTCCCCGCGGTGGGTAGCGGGGCCTACCTACGAGCAGTACTTC. Translation: CASSSPRWVAGPTYEQYF.

This clone was seen just once. This may be a read error, as it is one base from a much larger clone. The gene calls are TRBV7-2 and TRBJ1-1; 7 nucleotides agree with TRBD1. In germline, CDR1 is SGHTA, CDR2 FQGNSA. V lost 5 bases to trimming and J lost 3 bases; unmatched junction nucleotides: 3. The CDR3 runs to 13 residues. CDR3 sequence: CASSRQGDTEAFF. The CDR3, as DNA: TGTGCCAGCAGCCGACAGGGAGACACTGAAGCTTTCTTT. The whole variable domain, remainder taken from reference TRBV7-2 and TRBJ1-1, is GAGVSQSPSNKVTEKGKDVELRCDPISGHTALYWYRQSLGQGLEFLIYFQGNSAPDKSGLPSDRFSAERTGGSVSTLTIQRTQQEDSAVYLCASSRQGDTEAFFGQGTRLTVV.

V usage is TRBV5-1 and J usage is TRBJ2-2, with D perhaps matching TRBD2 (5 bases). Trimming left V 1 base short and J 3 bases short, with 13 bases between. There are 16 residues in the CDR3. In germline, CDR1 is SGHRS, CDR2 YFSETQ. The CDR3 region is CASSLYSSRDTGELFF. CDR3 bases: TGCGCCAGCAGCTTGTATAGTTCGAGGGACACCGGGGAGCTGTTTTTT.

The rearrangement uses TRBV19 and TRBJ2-1; possible D gene TRBD2, 5 bases. V lost 5 bases and J lost 14, with 19 bases in between. This CDR3 has 13 amino acids. Germline values: CDR1 LNHDA, CDR2 SQIVND (reference sequence). The chain's CDR3 is CASSPRRPGRKFF. CDR3 DNA sequence: TGTGCCAGTAGTCCCCGTAGGCCGGGGAGAAAGTTCTTC.

This chain joins TRBV5-4 and TRBJ2-3; 7 positions agree with TRBD1. The trim removed 0 bases at V and 1 base at J, leaving 5 bases unmatched. CDR1 and CDR2 (germline): SGHNT, YYREEE (reference sequence). This CDR3 is built from 16 residues. CDR3 protein: CASSLARDSRTDTQYF. The CDR3 nucleotides read TGTGCCAGCAGCTTGGCCCGGGACAGCCGCACAGATACGCAGTATTTT.

The chain has TRBV18 and TRBJ2-5; the D is unclear. V dropped 6 bases and J dropped 1 base, with 9 bases sitting between them. The CDR3 spans 13 residues. Germline loops: CDR1 KGHSH, CDR2 LQKENI. CDR3 loop: CASSQRAQETQYF. DNA of the CDR3: TGTGCCAGCTCTCAAAGGGCCCAAGAGACCCAGTACTTC.

This clone has just a few counts. This chain links TRBV11-2 with TRBJ2-6; 7 positions match TRBD1. Germline V gene data show CDR1 as SGHAT and CDR2 as FQNNGV. This CDR3 has 16 residues. J was trimmed by 0 bases and V by 5 bases; bases with no gene match: 4. The CDR3, as DNA: TGTGCCAGCAGCACCCGACAGGGCTCTGGGGCCAACGTCCTGACTTTC. Protein sequence: CASSTRQGSGANVLTF.

The chain employs TRBV6-5 and TRBJ2-3; 9 positions agree with TRBD1. Germline CDR1 and CDR2: MNHEY and SVGAGI. The CDR3 has 16 amino acids. J was trimmed by 4 bases and V by 0 bases; bases with no gene match: 5. CDR3 region: CASSYSGTGTSDTQYF. In nucleotides, the CDR3 is TGTGCCAGCAGTTACTCCGGGACAGGGACGTCAGATACGCAGTATTTT.